Presented here are 11 T cell receptor beta chains from one specimen sequenced in a study of T cell responses to AZD1222 COVID-19 vaccine. TCRdb's table, derived via immunoSEQ multiplex PCR, lists solely in-frame clones and lacks some. Of approximately 120,000 clones in the sample, about 88% were seen once. The sequencing used peripheral blood, collected on day 0 of AZD1222 vaccination. The receptors come from an adult in good health.

The CDR3 sequence is CASSYTGQRASGNTIYF. For the CDR3, the DNA is TGCGCCAGCAGCTATACGGGACAGAGAGCCTCTGGAAACACCATATATTTT. This chain connects TRBV5-1 to TRBJ1-3, with TRBD1 matching 7 bases. Unmatched junction bases numbered 9, after V lost 3 bases and J lost 0 bases. Per the germline V gene, CDR1 is SGHRS and CDR2 is YFSETQ. The CDR3 loop spans 17 amino acids.

The sample holds a few counts of this clone. The genes are TRBV30 and TRBJ1-2; 8 bases match TRBD1. Unmatched junction bases numbered 14, after V lost 2 bases and J lost 6 bases. The CDR3 is made up of 16 amino acids. The V gene's germline CDR1 is GTSNPN and CDR2 SVGIG (reference sequence). CDR3 sequence (DNA): TGTGCCTGGAGTACCGACTGGACAGGGAGGGCGGATGGCTACACCTTC. Its translation is CAWSTDWTGRADGYTF.

The chain employs TRBV29-1 and TRBJ1-2, with unresolved D. CDR3 size: 10 residues. CDR1 and CDR2 from the germline V gene are SQVTM and ANQGSEA. Between the trimmed V and J ends, which lost 3 bases and 14 bases, there was a span of 13 bases. The CDR3 loop reads CSVEVARRTF. The CDR3 DNA sequence: TGCAGCGTTGAGGTAGCGCGACGGACCTTC. The entire variable domain, with the rest obtained from reference TRBV29-1 and TRBJ1-2, is as follows: SAVISQKPSRDICQRGTSLTIQCQVDSQVTMMFWYRQQPGQSLTLIATANQGSEATYESGFVIDKFPISRPNLTFSTLTVSNMSPEDSSIYLCSVEVARRTFGSGTRLTVV.

The V call is TRBV18, the J call TRBJ1-1; tentatively, D is TRBD1 (6 bases). Germline V gene lookup returns CDR1 KGHSH and CDR2 LQKENI. This CDR3 comprises 15 residues. Trimming cost V 4 bases and J 0 bases, with 12 bases left between them. The CDR3 spells CASSQGGRMNTEAFF. The CDR3 bases are TGTGCCAGCTCACAGGGGGGGAGGATGAACACTGAAGCTTTCTTT.

The chain links TRBV19 to TRBJ2-3; TRBD1 aligns across 7 bases. V dropped 7 bases and J dropped 3; count of bases not matched to a gene: 10. CDR3 length equals 15 residues. The germline V gene has CDR1 LNHDA and CDR2 SQIVND (reference sequence). The CDR3 nucleotides are TGTGCCAGTATCGGAGTAGGGGGCCGGACAGATACGCAGTATTTT. Its translation is CASIGVGGRTDTQYF.

The rearrangement uses TRBV28 and TRBJ1-6; D not certain. Trimming shortened V by 8 bases and J by 6 bases, and 23 bases separated the two germline ends. Germline assignment: CDR1 MDHEN and CDR2 SYDVKM. The CDR3 is 17 amino acids. CDR3 in amino acids: CASEDPRLPVFNSPLHF. CDR3 DNA sequence: TGTGCCAGCGAGGACCCCCGGTTGCCGGTCTTTAATTCACCCCTCCACTTT.

The chain has TRBV5-1 and TRBJ2-7, with 9 positions matching TRBD1. Germline CDR1 is SGHRS and CDR2 is YFSETQ. CDR3 length: 14 amino acids. J lost 4 bases, V lost 4 bases, and 6 bases had no gene match. CDR3 DNA: TGCGCCAGCAGCGCAATGACAGGGGGTTACGAGCAGTACTTC. This gives the protein CASSAMTGGYEQYF.

V usage is TRBV7-9 and J usage is TRBJ1-4; TRBD1 aligns across 11 bases. The trim removed 4 bases at V and 8 bases at J, leaving 6 bases unmatched. Germline V lookup: CDR1 SEHNR, CDR2 FQNEAQ (reference sequence). This CDR3 is built from 15 residues. CDR3 amino acids: CASSSGQGVGEKLFF. DNA of the CDR3: TGTGCCAGCAGCTCGGGACAGGGGGTGGGAGAAAAACTGTTTTTT. Full variable domain (missing parts from reference TRBV7-9 and TRBJ1-4): DTGVSQNPRHKITKRGQNVTFRCDPISEHNRLYWYRQTLGQGPEFLTYFQNEAQLEKSRLLSDRFSAERPKGSFSTLEIQRTEQGDSAMYLCASSSGQGVGEKLFFGSGTQLSVL.

The rearrangement links TRBV4-1 to TRBJ1-2; 7 bases align to TRBD1. With 1 base clipped from V and 3 bases from J, the junction kept 2 bases outside the gene matches. This CDR3 has 14 residues. Germline CDR1 is MGHRA and CDR2 is YSYEKL. CDR3 in amino acids: CASSQGDSHYGYTF. The CDR3 DNA follows: TGCGCCAGCAGCCAAGGGGACAGCCACTATGGCTACACCTTC.

V gene TRBV5-6 combines with J gene TRBJ2-1; D remains unclear. This CDR3 has 14 amino acids. Germline values: CDR1 SGHDT, CDR2 YYEEEE. The V and J ends lost 2 bases and 4 bases respectively, with 10 bases between them. CDR3 sequence reads: CASSFKVGYNEQFF. As DNA, the CDR3 is TGTGCCAGCAGCTTTAAGGTCGGGTACAATGAGCAGTTCTTC.

This clone was recorded once. The rearrangement joins TRBV11-2 to TRBJ1-6; 9 positions agree with TRBD1. There are 16 residues in the CDR3. The germline gives CDR1 SGHAT, CDR2 FQNNGV. Trimming at V came to 6 bases and at J to 0 bases, leaving 3 bases not matched to a gene. The CDR3 sequence: CASRDRGGSYNSPLHF. The CDR3 region has the DNA TGTGCCAGCAGGGACAGGGGCGGCTCCTATAATTCACCCCTCCACTTT.